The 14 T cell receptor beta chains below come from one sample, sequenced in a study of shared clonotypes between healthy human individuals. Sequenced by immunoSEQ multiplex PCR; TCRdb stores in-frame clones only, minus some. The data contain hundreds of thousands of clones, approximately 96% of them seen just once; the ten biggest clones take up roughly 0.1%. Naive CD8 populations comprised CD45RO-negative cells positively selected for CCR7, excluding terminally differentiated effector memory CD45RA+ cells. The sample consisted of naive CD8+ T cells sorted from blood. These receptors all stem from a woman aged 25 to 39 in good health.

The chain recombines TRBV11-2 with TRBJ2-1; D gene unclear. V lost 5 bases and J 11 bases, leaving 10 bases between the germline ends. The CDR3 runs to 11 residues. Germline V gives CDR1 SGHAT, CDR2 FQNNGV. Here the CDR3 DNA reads TGTGCCAGCAGCGAAAGTTTGAAGCAGTTCTTC. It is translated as CASSESLKQFF. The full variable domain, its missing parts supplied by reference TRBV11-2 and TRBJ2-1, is EAGVAQSPRYKIIEKRQSVAFWCNPISGHATLYWYQQILGQGPKLLIQFQNNGVVDDSQLPKDRFSAERLKGVDSTLKIQPAKLEDSAVYLCASSESLKQFFGPGTRLTVL.

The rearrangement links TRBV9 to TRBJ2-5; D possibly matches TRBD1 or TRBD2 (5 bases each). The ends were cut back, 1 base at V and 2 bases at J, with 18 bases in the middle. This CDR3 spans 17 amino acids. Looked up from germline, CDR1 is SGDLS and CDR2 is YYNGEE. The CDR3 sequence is CASSVPIGPWGQETQYF. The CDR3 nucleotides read TGTGCCAGCAGCGTACCCATAGGACCTTGGGGGCAAGAGACCCAGTACTTC.

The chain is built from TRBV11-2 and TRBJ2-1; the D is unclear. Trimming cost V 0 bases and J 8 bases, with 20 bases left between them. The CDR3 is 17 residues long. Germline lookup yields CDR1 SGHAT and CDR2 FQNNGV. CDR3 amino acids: CASSLEPLGLFIDEQFF. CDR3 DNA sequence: TGTGCCAGCAGCTTAGAACCCCTCGGGCTCTTTATCGATGAGCAGTTCTTC.

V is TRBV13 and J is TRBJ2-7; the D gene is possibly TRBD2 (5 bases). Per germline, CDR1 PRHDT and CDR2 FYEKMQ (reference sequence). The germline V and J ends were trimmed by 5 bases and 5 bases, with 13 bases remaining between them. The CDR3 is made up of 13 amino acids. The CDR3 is CASSPPGWDEQYF. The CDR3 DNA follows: TGTGCCAGCAGCCCGCCGGGGTGGGACGAGCAGTACTTC.

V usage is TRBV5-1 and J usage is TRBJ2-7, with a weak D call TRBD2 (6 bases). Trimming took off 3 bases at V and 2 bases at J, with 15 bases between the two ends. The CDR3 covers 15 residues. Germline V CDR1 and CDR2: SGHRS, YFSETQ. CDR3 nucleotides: TGCGCCAGCAGCTCGGACATTGCGGGGACCTACGAGCAGTACTTC. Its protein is CASSSDIAGTYEQYF.

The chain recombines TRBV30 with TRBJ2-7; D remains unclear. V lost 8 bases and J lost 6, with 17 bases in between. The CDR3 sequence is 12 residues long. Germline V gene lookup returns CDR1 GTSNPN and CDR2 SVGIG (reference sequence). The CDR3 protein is CALLTQSGEQYF. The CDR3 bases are TGTGCCCTGCTCACCCAGTCAGGCGAGCAGTACTTC.

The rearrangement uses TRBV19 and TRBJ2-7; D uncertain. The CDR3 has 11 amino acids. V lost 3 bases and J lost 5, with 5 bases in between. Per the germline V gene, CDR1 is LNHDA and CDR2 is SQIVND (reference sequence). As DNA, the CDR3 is TGTGCCAGTAGTATTTTGGACGAGCAGTACTTC. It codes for CASSILDEQYF.

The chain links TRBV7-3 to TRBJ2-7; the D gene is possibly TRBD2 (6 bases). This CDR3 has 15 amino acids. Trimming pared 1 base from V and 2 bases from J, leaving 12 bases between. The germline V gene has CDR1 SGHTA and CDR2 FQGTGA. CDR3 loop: CASSLIGGEAYEQYF. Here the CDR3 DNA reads TGTGCCAGCAGCTTAATCGGGGGAGAGGCCTACGAGCAGTACTTC.

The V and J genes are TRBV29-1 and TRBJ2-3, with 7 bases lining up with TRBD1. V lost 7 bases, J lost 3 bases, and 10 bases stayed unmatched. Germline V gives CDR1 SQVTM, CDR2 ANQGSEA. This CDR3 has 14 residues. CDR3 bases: TGCAGCGCCGTTGACAGGGAGAAAACAGATACGCAGTATTTT. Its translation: CSAVDREKTDTQYF.

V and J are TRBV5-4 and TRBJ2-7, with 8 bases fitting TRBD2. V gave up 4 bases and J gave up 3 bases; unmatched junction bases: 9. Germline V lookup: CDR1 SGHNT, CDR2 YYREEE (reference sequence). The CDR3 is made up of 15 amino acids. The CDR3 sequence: CASSPAERGYYEQYF. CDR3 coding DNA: TGTGCCAGCAGCCCCGCGGAGCGGGGGTACTACGAGCAGTACTTC.

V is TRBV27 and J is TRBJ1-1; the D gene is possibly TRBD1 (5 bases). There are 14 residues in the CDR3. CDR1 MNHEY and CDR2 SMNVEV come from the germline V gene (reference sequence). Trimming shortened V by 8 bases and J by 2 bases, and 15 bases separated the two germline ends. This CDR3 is CASSRGGDNTEAFF. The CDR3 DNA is TGTGCCAGCTCTCGGGGGGGTGACAACACTGAAGCTTTCTTT.

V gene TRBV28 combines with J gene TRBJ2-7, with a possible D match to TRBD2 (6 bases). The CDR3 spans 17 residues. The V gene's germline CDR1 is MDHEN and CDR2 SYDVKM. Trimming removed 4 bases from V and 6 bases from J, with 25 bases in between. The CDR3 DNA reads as TGTGCCAGCAGTTGGAATGGGGGGACTGGAGAGCTGGCCGAGCAGTACTTC. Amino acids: CASSWNGGTGELAEQYF.

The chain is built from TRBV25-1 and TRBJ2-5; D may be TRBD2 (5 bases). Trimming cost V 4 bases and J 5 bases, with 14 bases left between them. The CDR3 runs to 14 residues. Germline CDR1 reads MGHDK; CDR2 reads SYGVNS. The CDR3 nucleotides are TGTGCCAGCAGTGTCCCACTCGGGGAGGAGACCCAGTACTTC. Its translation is CASSVPLGEETQYF. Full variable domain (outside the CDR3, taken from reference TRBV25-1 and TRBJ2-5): EADIYQTPRYLVIGTGKKITLECSQTMGHDKMYWYQQDPGMELHLIHYSYGVNSTEKGDLSSESTVSRIRTEHFPLTLESARPSHTSQYLCASSVPLGEETQYFGPGTRLLVL.

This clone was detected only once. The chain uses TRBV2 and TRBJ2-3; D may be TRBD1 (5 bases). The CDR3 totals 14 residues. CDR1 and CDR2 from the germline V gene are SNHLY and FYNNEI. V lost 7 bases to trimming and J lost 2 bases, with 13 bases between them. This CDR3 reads CASTDHRNTDTQYF. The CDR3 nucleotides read TGTGCCAGCACAGATCACAGGAACACAGATACGCAGTATTTT.